This TCR beta chain is drawn from a study of shared clonotypes between healthy human individuals (dated by TCRdb to about 2020). With respect to the entire study: The cohort included three men and two women between 18 and 49 years of age. Between about 0.94 and 8.9 billion PBMCs per donor were obtained by leukapheresis. The study deeply sequenced blood TCR repertoires of about 5 healthy adults to estimate repertoire size and the extent of clonotype sharing between individuals. Libraries were prepared and TCR repertoires were sequenced by different laboratories using diverse techniques, in order to increase sequencing depth and limit assay-specific biases. For each donor, CD4 naive and CD4 memory were each given three plates, CD8 naive was given two plates, and CD8 memory was given one plate.

Healthy HIV-negative adults with no recently reported acute infections or vaccinations were included as donors. Every donor was a Caucasian adult living in Nashville, Tennessee, USA. CD8 memory samples were composed of magnetically selected CD45RO+ cells combined with CCR7-negative CD45RA+ effector memory (TemRA) cells. Blood was obtained by leukapheresis, after which PBMCs were separated by Ficoll-Histopaque density gradient centrifugation and cryopreserved in liquid nitrogen vapor phase. Analytical flow cytometry was used to check the purity and quantity of every magnetically sorted T cell population. From each sorted fraction, genomic DNA was isolated and quantified by UV absorbance on a Nanodrop 2000c. This clone was seen at least ten times. The antigen this receptor binds is unknown. Base qualities are not at hand, and no much larger clone is one base apart. General findings and caveats noted by the study authors: Sampling was restricted to blood, and TCR repertoires in tissues likely differ from the TCR repertoires found in blood. Incomplete sequencing was indicated by rarefaction of sorted-subset datasets, despite the large sequencing depth. Compared with non-shared clonotypes, clonotypes shared by all four sorted-subset donors had higher generation probabilities. Based on pairwise subsampling, the degree of clonotype sharing among donors was expected to be affected by sequencing depth. Roughly 5% of naive CD4, 3.5% of naive CD8, about 2.5% of memory CD4, and 0.4% of memory CD8 clonotypes were shared across a few donors. Estimated clonotype richness was generally larger for naive than for memory subsets. Because the study included only a small number of donors, the genetic and exposure-history diversity represented was limited.

The germline V end is reduced by 1 base and the J end by 6 bases; junction bases left unmatched: 5. Measured from the cysteine to the phenylalanine, the CDR3 is 15 residues long. Kept here is only the CDR3 DNA, which spans 45 bases and is read in frame from base 1. CDR1 and CDR2, per the germline V gene, are SGHTA and FQGNSA. Using the deep immunoSEQ assay, TCR CDR3 regions were amplified from genomic DNA by multiplex PCR. Genomic DNA extracted from each cell subset was distributed evenly over all wells of several immunoSEQ 96-well plates, and each plate served as one replicate. For sorted subsets, roughly 200 ng of genomic DNA, equivalent to around 31,000 T cell genomes, went into each replicate PCR. The purified libraries were quantified using a Qubit 3.0 fluorometer, sized with a Bioanalyzer 2100, and then quantified again using the KAPA Library Quantification kit. Every immunoSEQ 96-well plate was sequenced on a separate single-read 150-cycle Illumina NextSeq 550 flow cell. Per the authors' processing: Because only junctional sequences without quality scores were contained in the immunoSEQ output, filtering matching that applied to full-length reads could not be performed. Sequences were annotated with PyIR, a Python wrapper for IgBLAST v1.9, using IMGT germline references to assign V/J genes and CDR3. Reads with weak V/J assignments (E-value above 1e-6), missing CDR3, stop codons, out-of-frame junctions, or ambiguous translated residues were removed. V3J clonotypes were defined by identical inferred V gene, J gene, and CDR3 amino acid sequence. To compute the percentage overlap between repertoires, the number of shared unique clonotypes was divided by the size of the smaller repertoire. Repertoire richness was assessed with RTK rarefaction, the Chao1 estimator, and Recon v2.1 estimates of unobserved clonotypes. Generation probabilities for all TCRbeta clonotypes obtained by the gDNA method from four donors were computed using OLGA. TCRdb stores this immuneACCESS table with in-frame sequences only. Part of the clones is absent; in the studies checked, under half of the shortfall reflects unresolved V genes, and no reason is known for the rest. Clone size and V and J calls were adopted from that table, with D and trimming inferred from the DNA. The sample contains 110,000 or so clones, around 68% of them found a single time. Of the sample, roughly 24% falls within the top ten clones.

Sequenced sample: memory CD8+ T cells sorted from blood. The intended sense of this specimen's cell subset or site label: CD45RO+ cells pooled with CCR7-negative TemRA cells. This chain joins TRBV7-2 to TRBJ1-1; 10 of the junction bases match TRBD1. This receptor was identified in a woman younger than 45 in good health. In nucleotides, the sequence is TGTGCCAGCAGCTTAGTGACAGGGGGCGCGTCTGAAGCTTTCTTT. It codes for CASSLVTGGASEAFF.